Listed below are T cell receptor beta chains from one sample, sequenced in a study of T cell repertoires in cytomegalovirus infection. TCRdb ran MiXCR on the reads and lists one entry per CDR3 protein. The sample has fewer than 550,000 distinct CDR3 sequences, approximately 15% seen once; the top ten hold approximately 24%. The specimen sequenced was CD8+ T cells from PBMCs. The receptor set was obtained from a human donor in good health (CMV status not recorded). Some clones in this sample may be carry-over from other donors' samples. The CDR3 runs from the conserved cysteine through the conserved F or W. D genes are given only for firm matches. Clone size is not always given. Where it is, it says once, few, many or a class for expanded clones.

v_call,cdr3_length,j_call,d_call,clone_size,cdr3_nt,cdr3_aa
TRBV10-3,11,TRBJ1-1,-,many,TGTGCCATCAGTCCGGGGACTGAAGCTTTCTTT,CAISPGTEAFF
TRBV6-1,14,TRBJ2-7,-,few,TGTGCCAGCAGTCCCCTGGGCAGGGCCTACGAGCAGTACTTC,CASSPLGRAYEQYF
TRBV4-1,14,TRBJ2-7,TRBD1,-,TGCGCCAGCAGCCATAAGGACAGGTACTACGAGCAGTACTTC,CASSHKDRYYEQYF
TRBV7-3,15,TRBJ2-3,-,few,TGTGCCAGCAAGTCTGTAGCGATCGGCACAGATACGCAGTATTTT,CASKSVAIGTDTQYF
TRBV6-2/TRBV6-3,18,TRBJ1-3,TRBD1,few,TGTGCCAGCAGTTACTACCGATCCGGGACAGCGTCTGGAAACACCATATATTTT,CASSYYRSGTASGNTIYF
TRBV27,16,TRBJ1-1,-,-,TGTGCCAGCAGTTTATCGTCCGACAGGTGGGGGACTGAAGCTTTCTTT,CASSLSSDRWGTEAFF
TRBV7-9,16,TRBJ2-6,TRBD1,many,TGTGCCAGCAGCTCCGGGACAGGGATCGGGGCCAACGTCCTGACTTTC,CASSSGTGIGANVLTF
TRBV7-2,17,TRBJ2-1,TRBD2,many,TGTGCCAGCAGCTTAGCCAGCGGGAGATTAGGTTACAATGAGCAGTTCTTC,CASSLASGRLGYNEQFF
TRBV11-1,13,TRBJ2-7,-,many,TGTGCCAGCAGCCCTTCTGACGCCTACGAGCAGTACTTC,CASSPSDAYEQYF
TRBV5-1,12,TRBJ2-1,-,-,TGCGCCAGCAGCACTACGAGCGATGAGCAGTTCTTC,CASSTTSDEQFF
TRBV27,14,TRBJ1-4,TRBD1,few,TGTGCCAGCAGTGACAGGGTCGGCAATGAAAAACTGTTTTTT,CASSDRVGNEKLFF
TRBV24-1,16,TRBJ2-1,TRBD2,few,TGTGCCACCCAGGAAGGCGGGGGGCACACTAGGGATGAGCAGTTCTTC,CATQEGGGHTRDEQFF
TRBV14,14,TRBJ2-7,TRBD1,-,TGTGCCAGCAGCCGCCCGGGACAGGGCCACGAGCAGTACTTC,CASSRPGQGHEQYF
TRBV10-3,13,TRBJ2-7,-,-,TGTGCCATCAGTAACCTGACAGGTTACGAGCAGTACTTC,CAISNLTGYEQYF
TRBV9,13,TRBJ1-1,-,-,TGTGCCAGCAGCGTCTGGGGGGAGTCTGAAGCTTTCTTT,CASSVWGESEAFF
TRBV11-2,15,TRBJ2-3,TRBD2,many,TGTGCCAGCACACTAGCGGCCCCTCCCACAGATACGCAGTATTTT,CASTLAAPPTDTQYF
TRBV24-1,15,TRBJ2-3,TRBD2,many,TGTGCCACCGGCGGACTAGCGGATATCACAGATACGCAGTATTTT,CATGGLADITDTQYF
TRBV7-2,12,TRBJ1-6,-,many,TGTGCCAGCAGCCCGAATAATTCACCCCTCCACTTT,CASSPNNSPLHF
TRBV7-8,15,TRBJ2-1,TRBD2,many,TGTGCCAGCAGCTTAGGCGGGGGGGAATACAATGAGCAGTTCTTC,CASSLGGGEYNEQFF
TRBV12-3/TRBV12-4,15,TRBJ2-3,TRBD2,many,TGTGCCAGCAGTTTACTAGCGGGAGCATCAGATACGCAGTATTTT,CASSLLAGASDTQYF
TRBV7-9,17,TRBJ1-5,-,many,TGTGCCAGCAGCTTAGGAGGGACCGGTGTCGGCAATCAGCCCCAGCATTTT,CASSLGGTGVGNQPQHF
TRBV29-1,13,TRBJ2-1,-,few,TGCAGCCTAAATGGGGGAAACTACAATGAGCAGTTCTTC,CSLNGGNYNEQFF
TRBV7-8,15,TRBJ1-4,-,many,TGTGCCAGCAGCTTAGTTGCTGGGGGCAGGGAAAAACTGTTTTTT,CASSLVAGGREKLFF
TRBV28,14,TRBJ1-2,TRBD1,-,TGTGCCAGCGGACCGACAGGGGAGGGCTATGGCTACACCTTC,CASGPTGEGYGYTF
TRBV19,14,TRBJ2-1,-,few,TGTGCCAGTAATCAGATGGACAGCTACAATGAGCAGTTCTTC,CASNQMDSYNEQFF
TRBV12-3/TRBV12-4,15,TRBJ2-6,TRBD2,once,TGTGCCAGAAGTTTAGCGGGGGTTGGGGCAAACGTCCTGACTTTC,CARSLAGVGANVLTF
TRBV24-1,13,TRBJ2-7,TRBD1,-,TGTGCCACCAGTGAACGACAGGGGTACGAGCAGTACTTC,CATSERQGYEQYF
TRBV19,14,TRBJ1-1,-,many,TGTGCCAGTAGTAGTGCAGGAATGAACACTGAAGCTTTCTTT,CASSSAGMNTEAFF
TRBV7-9,19,TRBJ2-2,-,-,TGTGCCAGCAGCTCTCGGCAACTAGCTCCCATCTACTCGACCGGGGAGCTGTTTTTT,CASSSRQLAPIYSTGELFF
TRBV11-2,17,TRBJ2-1,TRBD2,-,TGTGCCAGCAGATATGGAACGGGGACTAGCGGGATGAATGAGCAGTTCTTC,CASRYGTGTSGMNEQFF
TRBV24-1,15,TRBJ2-1,-,-,TGTGCCACCAGTGAGAAACAGACAGCCTACAATGAGCAGTTCTTC,CATSEKQTAYNEQFF
TRBV2,15,TRBJ2-7,-,-,TGTGCCAGCAATTCACCCCCGGGGGCCTCGTACGAGCAGTACTTC,CASNSPPGASYEQYF
TRBV15,15,TRBJ2-2,-,-,TGTGCCACCAGCAGAGATCGGTCAGGGGCAGGGGAGCTGTTTTTT,CATSRDRSGAGELFF
TRBV14,13,TRBJ2-7,-,-,TGTGCCAGCAGTCCCGGGAAAGCCTACGAGCAGTACTTC,CASSPGKAYEQYF
TRBV2,14,TRBJ1-5,-,-,TGTGCCAGCAAAATTGGGGCGGGCAATCAGCCCCAGCATTTT,CASKIGAGNQPQHF
TRBV19,12,TRBJ2-7,-,-,TGTGCCAGTAATGGGCCCTCCAACGAGCAGTACTTC,CASNGPSNEQYF
TRBV7-9,18,TRBJ1-3,-,few,TGTGCCAGCAGCCCCGTAATGACAGGCAGTAACTCTGGAAACACCATATATTTT,CASSPVMTGSNSGNTIYF
TRBV28,15,TRBJ2-1,TRBD2,few,TGTGCCAGCACCTTGGGGACTAGCAGTTACAATGAGCAGTTCTTC,CASTLGTSSYNEQFF
TRBV7-6,16,TRBJ1-2,-,many,TGTGCCAGCAGCTCCTACAGGACGCCGAACCGTTATGGCTACACCTTC,CASSSYRTPNRYGYTF
TRBV29-1,12,TRBJ1-2,TRBD1,few,TGCAGCGTCCCGGGACAGAACTATGGCTACACCTTC,CSVPGQNYGYTF
TRBV18,16,TRBJ2-3,TRBD2,-,TGTGCCAGCTCCCTTTCTAGCGGGAGGTCCACAGATACGCAGTATTTT,CASSLSSGRSTDTQYF
TRBV28,13,TRBJ2-7,-,-,TGTGCCAGCGTGACAGGCCCCTCCTACGAGCAGTACTTC,CASVTGPSYEQYF
TRBV7-6,17,TRBJ2-1,-,many,TGTGCCAGCAGCTTAGCGATCCTGGCTAGCTCGAACAATGAGCAGTTCTTC,CASSLAILASSNNEQFF
TRBV27,12,TRBJ2-2,-,-,TGTGCCAGCAGGCGGAGCGACGGGGAGCTGTTTTTT,CASRRSDGELFF
TRBV12-3/TRBV12-4,12,TRBJ2-3,-,many,TGTGCCAGCAGGGGGTACACAGATACGCAGTATTTT,CASRGYTDTQYF
TRBV6-1,18,TRBJ1-1,TRBD1,few,TGTGCCAGCGACCCAAACAAGGGGTTGACAGGGGGGAAGACTGAAGCTTTCTTT,CASDPNKGLTGGKTEAFF
TRBV7-9,13,TRBJ1-2,-,many,TGTGCCAGCAGCTCACCCAAGCCCAGGCGGGACACCTTC,CASSSPKPRRDTF
TRBV7-6,14,TRBJ2-1,-,many,TGTGCCAGCAGCTTCGGGTTTTCCTACAATGAGCAGTTCTTC,CASSFGFSYNEQFF
TRBV27,15,TRBJ2-5,-,few,TGTGCCAGCAGTTTATCAAAGAGTGACCAAGAGACCCAGTACTTC,CASSLSKSDQETQYF
TRBV14,17,TRBJ2-5,TRBD2,few,TGTGCCAGCAGCCAAGAGGCGGGAGGGGTGTACCAAGAGACCCAGTACTTC,CASSQEAGGVYQETQYF
TRBV5-4,14,TRBJ2-5,TRBD2,many,TGTGCCAGCAGCCCGCGGACTAGCTCAGAGACCCAGTACTTC,CASSPRTSSETQYF
TRBV20-1,19,TRBJ2-3,-,-,TGCAGTGCTAGATTTAGACGGGAGCAACCTCCCTTCGGCGAAGATACGCAGTATTTT,CSARFRREQPPFGEDTQYF
TRBV27,15,TRBJ1-1,TRBD1,few,TGTGCCAGCAGTATCCTAGGACAGGGGGCGACTGAAGCTTTCTTT,CASSILGQGATEAFF
TRBV7-6,17,TRBJ2-3,-,many,TGTGCCAGCAGCCTGCCTGAGGACGGTAAAAGCACAGATACGCAGTATTTT,CASSLPEDGKSTDTQYF
TRBV7-3,14,TRBJ2-1,-,-,TGTGCCAGCAGCTTAGGGGGCCCGCCCAATGAGCAGTTCTTC,CASSLGGPPNEQFF
TRBV6-5,15,TRBJ1-4,-,few,TGTGCCAGCAGTACCTACAAGGCGGCTAATGAAAAACTGTTTTTT,CASSTYKAANEKLFF
TRBV12-3/TRBV12-4,17,TRBJ1-2,-,many,TGTGCCAGCAGTCTACCGGGGGCCGGAGTCGGAAACTATGGCTACACCTTC,CASSLPGAGVGNYGYTF